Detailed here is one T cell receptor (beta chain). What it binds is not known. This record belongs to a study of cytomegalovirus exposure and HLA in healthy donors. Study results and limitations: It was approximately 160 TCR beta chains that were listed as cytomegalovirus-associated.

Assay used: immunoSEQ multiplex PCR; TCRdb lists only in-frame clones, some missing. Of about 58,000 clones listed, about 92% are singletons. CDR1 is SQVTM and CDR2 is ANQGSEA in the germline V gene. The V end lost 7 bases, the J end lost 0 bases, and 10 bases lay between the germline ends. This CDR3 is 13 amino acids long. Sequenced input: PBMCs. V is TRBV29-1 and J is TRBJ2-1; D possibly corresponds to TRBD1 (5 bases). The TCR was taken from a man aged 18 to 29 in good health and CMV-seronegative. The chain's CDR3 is CSGRGSSYNEQFF. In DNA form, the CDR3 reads TGCAGCGGAAGGGGTTCCTCCTACAATGAGCAGTTCTTC.